The 31 T cell receptor beta chains below all came from one sample that was sequenced in a study of blood T cell repertoires in COVID-19 (TCRdb year 2020). Library method: the immunoSEQ multiplex PCR assay. TCRdb took this table from immuneACCESS and kept in-frame rearrangements with V and J called. Such tables lack part of the clones; where checked against another copy, unresolved V genes explain under half of the gap, and the rest is unexplained. The sample table lists over 150,000 clones, around 87% of them with a count of one. Approximately 10% of the sample comes from the top ten. The sequenced sample consisted of peripheral blood. The receptors originated from a woman in her 70s with COVID-19, enrolled during active disease.

The V gene is TRBV2, the J gene TRBJ1-6; D unresolved. CDR3 length: 14 residues. Trimming removed 3 bases from V and 8 bases from J, with 11 bases in between. The germline CDR1 and CDR2 sequences are SNHLY and FYNNEI. The CDR3 is CASSDGYEDSPLHF. CDR3 in DNA: TGTGCCAGCAGTGACGGGTATGAGGATTCACCCCTCCACTTT.

The chain has TRBV4-1 and TRBJ2-4, with 9 bases fitting TRBD1. CDR1 MGHRA and CDR2 YSYEKL come from the germline V gene. With V trimmed by 3 bases and J by 6 bases, 6 bases remained unmatched. The CDR3 covers 15 residues. The CDR3 coding sequence is TGCGCCAGCAGCCACGCCGGGACAGGGTTAAACATTCAGTACTTC. Its protein is CASSHAGTGLNIQYF.

V usage is TRBV11-3 and J usage is TRBJ2-7, with TRBD1 matching 7 bases. Germline V gene data show CDR1 as SGHNT and CDR2 as YENEEA. CDR3 length equals 16 residues. V trimming: 4 bases; J trimming: 1 base; junction bases outside the gene matches: 10. The CDR3 sequence is CASSSSGGQLSYEQYF. The CDR3 nucleotides are TGTGCCAGCAGCTCCAGTGGGGGACAGCTATCCTACGAGCAGTACTTC.

The gene calls are TRBV20-1 and TRBJ2-1; D might be TRBD2 (7 bases). Germline V lookup: CDR1 DFQATT, CDR2 SNEGSKA (reference sequence). V lost 3 bases and J lost 10, with 19 bases in between. This CDR3 has 14 amino acids. CDR3 sequence: CSASLPGGSGEQFF. The CDR3 nucleotides are TGCAGTGCTAGTCTCCCGGGGGGCTCCGGGGAGCAGTTCTTC.

The chain employs TRBV30 and TRBJ2-5; TRBD2 might be the D (6 bases). The CDR3 is 14 residues long. V was cut by 0 bases and J by 2 bases, with 10 bases left in between. CDR1 is GTSNPN and CDR2 is SVGIG in the germline V gene (reference sequence). The CDR3 region is CAWSVWAGQETQYF. CDR3 coding DNA: TGTGCCTGGAGTGTTTGGGCGGGGCAAGAGACCCAGTACTTC.

The chain is built from TRBV19 and TRBJ1-3, with TRBD1 identical over 7 bases. V lost 5 bases, J lost 0 bases, and 16 bases stayed unmatched. Germline V lookup: CDR1 LNHDA, CDR2 SQIVND (reference sequence). CDR3 length equals 19 residues. CDR3: CASSPDAGTASSSGNTIYF. CDR3 coding DNA: TGTGCCAGTAGTCCGGATGCCGGGACAGCCTCGAGCTCTGGAAACACCATATATTTT. Filled out from reference TRBV19 and TRBJ1-3, the complete variable domain reads DGGITQSPKYLFRKEGQNVTLSCEQNLNHDAMYWYRQDPGQGLRLIYYSQIVNDFQKGDIAEGYSVSREKKESFPLTVTSAQKNPTAFYLCASSPDAGTASSSGNTIYFGEGSWLTVV.

The CDR3 is CASSRALGQLDEQYF. The CDR3 DNA follows: TGTGCCAGCAGTCGTGCATTGGGACAGCTCGACGAGCAGTACTTC. The chain recombines TRBV7-7 with TRBJ2-7, with 7 positions matching TRBD1. CDR1 SSHAT and CDR2 FNYEAQ come from the germline V gene (reference sequence). The CDR3 is 15 amino acids. V was clipped by 6 bases and J by 5 bases; unmatched bases: 13.

This clone showed up just once. This chain connects TRBV5-1 to TRBJ1-1, with D unresolved. CDR1 is SGHRS, CDR2 YFSETQ, per germline. The CDR3 extends over 15 amino acids. Between the trimmed V and J ends, which lost 4 bases and 1 base, there was a span of 14 bases. Here the CDR3 reads CASSRAMNTNTEAFF. Here the CDR3 DNA reads TGCGCCAGCAGCAGAGCGATGAACACGAACACTGAAGCTTTCTTT.

The J gene is TRBJ1-2, the V gene TRBV3-1 (or the pseudogene TRBV3-2); possibly TRBD1 for D (6 bases). Germline V gene data show CDR1 as LGHDT and CDR2 as YNNKEL (reference sequence). V was shortened by 2 bases and J by 0 bases, with 10 bases between the two germline ends. The CDR3 sequence is 15 residues long. The CDR3 region has the DNA TGTGCCAGCAGCCAACGGGGGGGCACTAACTATGGCTACACCTTC. Amino acid sequence: CASSQRGGTNYGYTF.

V is TRBV5-1 and J is TRBJ1-6; TRBD1 matches 9 bases. The CDR3 contains 16 residues. V shed 0 bases and J 7 bases; nucleotides not matched to a gene: 5. The V gene's germline CDR1 is SGHRS and CDR2 YFSETQ. The CDR3 spells CASSLGLGQGNSPLHF. CDR3 nucleotide sequence: TGCGCCAGCAGCTTGGGTCTCGGACAGGGGAATTCACCCCTCCACTTT. Filled out from reference TRBV5-1 and TRBJ1-6, the complete variable domain reads KAGVTQTPRYLIKTRGQQVTLSCSPISGHRSVSWYQQTPGQGLQFLFEYFSETQRNKGNFPGRFSGRQFSNSRSEMNVSTLELGDSALYLCASSLGLGQGNSPLHFGNGTRLTVT.

CDR3 bases: TGTGCCAGCAGCCTTACGGGGGGAATCGAGCAGTACTTC. Protein sequence: CASSLTGGIEQYF. The chain recombines TRBV7-3 with TRBJ2-7; TRBD2 agrees at 7 bases. The V segment lost 5 bases and the J segment 6 bases; nucleotides outside the gene matches: 7. This CDR3 spans 13 amino acids. Germline-derived CDR1 and CDR2 are SGHTA and FQGTGA.

The chain is built from TRBV5-5 and TRBJ1-2; D might be TRBD1 (6 bases). Trimming shortened V by 4 bases and J by 1 base, and 11 bases separated the two germline ends. This CDR3 comprises 14 residues. Looked up from germline, CDR1 is SGHKS and CDR2 is YYEKEE (reference sequence). The CDR3 DNA sequence: TGTGCCAGCAGCCGAACAGGGTATAACTATGGCTACACCTTC. As protein: CASSRTGYNYGYTF.

The chain has TRBV3-1 (or the pseudogene TRBV3-2) and TRBJ1-5, with 10 nucleotides matching TRBD1. With V trimmed by 1 base and J by 2 bases, 2 bases remained unmatched. The CDR3 runs 16 residues. Per the germline V gene, CDR1 is LGHDT and CDR2 is YNNKEL (reference sequence). CDR3 protein: CASSQGDRGGNQPQHF. The CDR3 DNA reads TGTGCCAGCAGCCAAGGGGACAGGGGTGGCAATCAGCCCCAGCATTTT.

The chain has TRBV6-5 and TRBJ1-4; D gene unclear. Germline V gene data show CDR1 as MNHEY and CDR2 as SVGAGI. Between the trimmed V and J ends, which lost 5 bases and 5 bases, there was a span of 12 bases. This CDR3 has 14 residues. CDR3 residues: CASSMPGGNEKLFF. CDR3 nucleotide sequence: TGTGCCAGCAGTATGCCCGGAGGGAATGAAAAACTGTTTTTT.

V usage is TRBV11-1 and J usage is TRBJ1-2; D is possibly TRBD1 (6 bases). There are 14 residues in the CDR3. CDR1 and CDR2 from the germline V gene are SGHAT and FQDESV (reference sequence). Trimming left V 1 base short and J 5 bases short, with 11 bases between. The CDR3 bases are TGTGCCAGCAGCTTAGGCAGGGGTCGGTATGGCTACACCTTC. Translation: CASSLGRGRYGYTF.

For the CDR3, the DNA is TGTGCCAGCACTCGGGCAGGGAAGGGGGAGCTGTTTTTT. Amino acid sequence: CASTRAGKGELFF. The chain has TRBV2 and TRBJ2-2; a possible D gene is TRBD1 (5 bases). V shed 7 bases and J shed 8 bases, with 14 bases lying between them. The CDR3 extends over 13 amino acids. The germline V gene has CDR1 SNHLY and CDR2 FYNNEI.

This clone was seen a handful of times. CDR3 nucleotide sequence: TGCGCCAGCAGCCAAGATAGGCGGCTAAATCAGCCCCAGCATTTT. This translates into CASSQDRRLNQPQHF. This rearrangement joins TRBV4-1 to TRBJ1-5; D not certain. Germline CDR1 and CDR2: MGHRA and YSYEKL. Trimming stripped 0 bases from V and 4 bases from J, with 10 bases between. The CDR3 covers 15 residues.

The rearrangement joins TRBV18 to TRBJ1-2, with no clear D. V was cut by 2 bases and J by 10 bases, with 11 bases left in between. The CDR3 covers 12 residues. Germline loops: CDR1 KGHSH, CDR2 LQKENI. The CDR3 reads CASSPAGSAYTF. CDR3 in DNA: TGTGCCAGCTCACCAGCGGGTAGTGCCTACACCTTC.

This clone was found once. CDR3 in DNA: TGTGCCAGCAGCGGCGACAGGGCTGGAAACACCATATATTTT. This translates into CASSGDRAGNTIYF. The rearrangement uses TRBV9 and TRBJ1-3; 7 bases line up with TRBD1. The CDR3 runs 14 residues. The V gene end was trimmed by 3 bases and the J gene end by 2 bases; junction bases not matched to a gene: 2. Germline V gene data show CDR1 as SGDLS and CDR2 as YYNGEE.

This chain links TRBV7-9 with TRBJ1-2; 7 bases align to TRBD1. Germline assignment: CDR1 SEHNR and CDR2 FQNEAQ (reference sequence). Trimming took 4 bases from V and 5 from J; bases not matched to a gene: 10. The length of the CDR3 is 15 residues. The CDR3 loop is CASSSGDRQSYGYTF. CDR3 sequence (DNA): TGTGCCAGCAGCTCCGGGGACAGACAGAGTTATGGCTACACCTTC.

V gene TRBV28 combines with J gene TRBJ1-4, with TRBD1 identical over 7 bases. V shed 4 bases and J 0 bases; nucleotides not matched to a gene: 5. Per germline, CDR1 MDHEN and CDR2 SYDVKM. This CDR3 region has 16 residues. CDR3 amino acids: CASSWPGQATNEKLFF. In nucleotides, the CDR3 is TGTGCCAGCAGTTGGCCCGGACAGGCAACTAATGAAAAACTGTTTTTT.

This chain uses TRBV10-3 with TRBJ2-1; 8 nucleotides line up with TRBD2. This CDR3 is 16 amino acids long. Losses at the gene ends were 4 bases for V and 0 bases for J; bases not matched to a gene: 5. Germline assignment: CDR1 ENHRY and CDR2 SYGVKD. The chain's CDR3 is CAISGGGGHSYNEQFF. CDR3 in DNA: TGTGCCATCAGTGGGGGCGGGGGGCACTCCTACAATGAGCAGTTCTTC.

The rearrangement links TRBV19 to TRBJ1-2; D may be TRBD1 (5 bases). CDR1 is LNHDA, CDR2 SQIVND, per germline (reference sequence). CDR3 size: 14 residues. V was cut by 5 bases and J by 5 bases, with 15 bases left in between. CDR3 protein: CASSPPGYGYGYTF. CDR3 bases: TGTGCCAGTAGTCCTCCAGGGTATGGATATGGCTACACCTTC.

The chain is built from TRBV4-2 and TRBJ2-3; 12 nucleotides match TRBD2. The V and J ends lost 0 bases and 7 bases, in that order; junction bases with no gene match: 2. Germline V gene sequence: CDR1 LGHNA, CDR2 YNFKEQ. The CDR3 has 15 residues. CDR3 loop: CASSQELAGGHTQYF. In DNA, the CDR3 is TGTGCCAGCAGCCAAGAACTAGCGGGAGGACATACGCAGTATTTT.

The chain joins TRBV28 to TRBJ1-6, with 8 positions matching TRBD1. Trimming removed 7 bases from V and 10 bases from J; junction bases left unmatched: 12. The germline gives CDR1 MDHEN, CDR2 SYDVKM. There are 15 residues in the CDR3. Here the CDR3 DNA reads TGTGCCAGCACCGAAGACAGGGGAGATTACTCACCCCTCCACTTT. It encodes CASTEDRGDYSPLHF. Filled out from reference TRBV28 and TRBJ1-6, the complete variable domain reads DVKVTQSSRYLVKRTGEKVFLECVQDMDHENMFWYRQDPGLGLRLIYFSYDVKMKEKGDIPEGYSVSREKKERFSLILESASTNQTSMYLCASTEDRGDYSPLHFGNGTRLTVT.

The V gene is TRBV29-1, the J gene TRBJ1-3; D gene unclear. The CDR3 has 14 amino acids. The V and J ends lost 8 bases and 0 bases respectively, with 14 bases between them. The germline V gene has CDR1 SQVTM and CDR2 ANQGSEA. The CDR3 nucleotides are TGCAGCTTCCTAGGGAGTTACTCTGGAAACACCATATATTTT. This translates into CSFLGSYSGNTIYF.

V is TRBV20-1 and J is TRBJ2-7, with a weak D call TRBD1 (6 bases). The CDR3 totals 13 residues. Deletions cut 3 bases from V and 5 bases from J, with 14 bases between. Germline assignment: CDR1 DFQATT and CDR2 SNEGSKA (reference sequence). DNA for the CDR3: TGCAGTGCTAGTTGGCAGGGGACGAACGAGCAGTACTTC. Protein: CSASWQGTNEQYF.

The V call is TRBV18, the J call TRBJ1-5; D might be TRBD1 (6 bases). The V end lost 3 bases, the J end lost 6 bases, and 12 bases lay between the germline ends. Germline V lookup: CDR1 KGHSH, CDR2 LQKENI. The CDR3 runs 14 residues. CDR3 residues: CASSPLGAAQPQHF. DNA of the CDR3: TGTGCCAGCTCACCTTTGGGGGCGGCTCAGCCCCAGCATTTT. Based on the CDR3 plus reference TRBV18 and TRBJ1-5, the full variable domain is NAGVMQNPRHLVRRRGQEARLRCSPMKGHSHVYWYRQLPEEGLKFMVYLQKENIIDESGMPKERFSAEFPKEGPSILRIQQVVRGDSAAYFCASSPLGAAQPQHFGDGTRLSIL.

The chain is built from TRBV12-3 or TRBV12-4 and TRBJ1-2, with 9 bases aligning to TRBD1. The CDR3 totals 13 residues. The V segment lost 4 bases and the J segment 11 bases; nucleotides outside the gene matches: 8. The CDR3 is CASSYRDRELYTF. CDR3 DNA sequence: TGTGCCAGCAGTTACCGGGACAGGGAACTTTACACCTTC.

There are a few counts of this clone. The chain is built from TRBV20-1 and TRBJ1-1, with TRBD1 matching over 9 bases. Germline loops: CDR1 DFQATT, CDR2 SNEGSKA (reference sequence). The CDR3 runs 11 residues. DNA for the CDR3: TGCAGGATGACAGGGGGCACTGAAGCTTTCTTT. Amino acids: CRMTGGTEAFF.

The CDR3: CASTPQLAGQETQYF. CDR3 DNA sequence: TGCGCCAGCACTCCACAACTAGCAGGGCAAGAGACCCAGTACTTC. This rearrangement joins TRBV10-2 to TRBJ2-5, with D possibly TRBD2 on 6 matching bases. V was pared by 7 bases and J by 2 bases, with 17 bases between. Germline CDR1 reads WSHSY; CDR2 reads SAAADI. CDR3 size: 15 residues.